This T cell receptor (beta chain) was profiled in a study of blood T cell dynamics during melanoma immunotherapy. The time point was: week 3, after first cycle of checkpoint inhibitor. Patients with prior systemic cancer treatment, concomitant immunosuppressants, or other active malignancies were excluded. Generated by immunoSEQ multiplex PCR, the TCRdb table keeps only in-frame clones and is missing some. Of roughly 16,000 clones detected, roughly 93% appear once; the ten largest clones hold around 0.2%. J gave up 10 bases and V 1 base, and 10 bases lay outside the gene matches. This CDR3 region has 15 residues. Looked up from germline, CDR1 is SEHNR and CDR2 is FQNEAQ (reference sequence).

The sequence was collected from a human donor with melanoma. The chain carries TRBV7-9 and TRBJ2-1; 7 bases match TRBD2. Source: effector memory CD8+ T cells from blood, taken from a patient treated with checkpoint blockade. CDR3 protein: CASSLGDGLGLEQFF. The CDR3 region has the DNA TGTGCCAGCAGCTTAGGGGACGGACTAGGGCTGGAGCAGTTCTTC.